The 9 T cell receptor beta chains presented below share a single source sample, sequenced in a study of blood T cells in healthy people across ages. Next came a second PCR, run for roughly 7 to 12 cycles, which used a sample-barcoded 5' primer along with a J-beta primer mix. TCRdb re-called the 5' RACE reads through MiXCR, storing one row per CDR3 protein. The data hold about a million distinct CDR3 sequences, with about 48% observed a single time. Material for sequencing was blood. The source is a man in his thirties or forties in good health.

The V and J genes are TRBV4-3 and TRBJ2-5, with 9 bases that match TRBD2. The DNA end is a closer match to TRBJ2-7, so the J assignment may be wrong. The CDR3 contains 13 residues. Germline V gives CDR1 LGHNA, CDR2 YSLEER. The CDR3 loop is CASSGGGEYEQYF. The CDR3 nucleotides read TGCGCCAGCAGCGGCGGGGGGGAATACGAGCAGTACTTC.

The rearrangement uses TRBV9 and TRBJ1-2; the D gene is possibly TRBD1 (6 bases). Trimming took 2 bases from V and 3 from J, leaving 14 bases between them. The CDR3 runs to 15 residues. Germline-derived CDR1 and CDR2 are SGDLS and YYNGEE. CDR3 nucleotides: TGTGCCAGCAGCGTCTTGGACAGCCAGTACTATGGCTACACCTTC. Amino acids: CASSVLDSQYYGYTF.

V is TRBV20-1 and J is TRBJ2-5; 8 nucleotides match TRBD1. From germline, CDR1 is DFQATT and CDR2 SNEGSKA (reference sequence). V gave up 5 bases and J gave up 11 bases; unmatched junction bases: 16. The CDR3 is 14 residues long. The CDR3: CSAPRQGLGKEQYF. The CDR3 coding sequence is TGCAGTGCTCCTAGACAGGGGCTGGGAAAGGAGCAGTACTTC.

This clonotype turned up a few times. The chain links TRBV5-6 to TRBJ1-1, with unresolved D. Trimming took off 7 bases at V and 3 bases at J, with 7 bases between the two ends. This CDR3 has 11 residues. The germline V gene encodes CDR1 SGHDT and CDR2 YYEEEE. The CDR3 region is CASQSDTEAFF. CDR3 nucleotides: TGTGCCAGCCAGAGCGACACTGAAGCTTTCTTT. Variable domain in full (rest from reference TRBV5-6 and TRBJ1-1): DAGVTQSPTHLIKTRGQQVTLRCSPKSGHDTVSWYQQALGQGPQFIFQYYEEEERQRGNFPDRFSGHQFPNYSSELNVNALLLGDSALYLCASQSDTEAFFGQGTRLTVV.

In this sample, this clonotype turned up a few times. The V call is TRBV27, the J call TRBJ1-6, with 7 bases lining up with TRBD1. Germline V gene lookup returns CDR1 MNHEY and CDR2 SMNVEV (reference sequence). V lost 3 bases, J lost 0 bases, and 2 bases stayed unmatched. This CDR3 region has 16 residues. The CDR3 DNA is TGTGCCAGCAGTTTGACAGGGAGCTCCTATAATTCACCCCTCCACTTT. Amino acids: CASSLTGSSYNSPLHF.

This clonotype was detected once. The chain uses TRBV3-1 and TRBJ2-2; D not resolved. The CDR3 has 11 amino acids. Germline CDR1 is LGHDT and CDR2 is YNNKEL (reference sequence). With 10 bases removed from V and 6 bases from J, the gap between germline ends came to 9 bases. The CDR3 spells CATHGAGELFF. The CDR3 bases are TGTGCCACCCATGGAGCCGGGGAGCTGTTTTTT.

The chain couples TRBV20-1 to TRBJ2-2; D may be TRBD2 (5 bases). V was shortened by 1 base and J by 1 base, with 7 bases between the two germline ends. This CDR3 has 14 residues. The germline CDR1 and CDR2 sequences are DFQATT and SNEGSKA (reference sequence). The chain's CDR3 is CSARARENTGELFF. CDR3 in DNA: TGCAGTGCTAGAGCGAGGGAGAACACCGGGGAGCTGTTTTTT.

J is TRBJ2-5 and V is TRBV20-1, with D maybe TRBD2 (5 bases). Trimming removed 6 bases from V and 5 bases from J, with 13 bases in between. The CDR3 length is 12 residues. Germline lookup yields CDR1 DFQATT and CDR2 SNEGSKA (reference sequence). CDR3 DNA: TGCAGTGCCCCTACCGGGATCGAGACCCAGTACTTC. Its translation is CSAPTGIETQYF.

The rearrangement uses TRBV12-3 or TRBV12-4 and TRBJ2-3, with D uncertain. The CDR3 consists of 11 residues. The V end lost 8 bases, the J end lost 9 bases, and 12 bases lay between the germline ends. CDR3 DNA: TGTGCCAGCGGTGGAGACGAGACGCAGTATTTT. Its translation: CASGGDETQYF.